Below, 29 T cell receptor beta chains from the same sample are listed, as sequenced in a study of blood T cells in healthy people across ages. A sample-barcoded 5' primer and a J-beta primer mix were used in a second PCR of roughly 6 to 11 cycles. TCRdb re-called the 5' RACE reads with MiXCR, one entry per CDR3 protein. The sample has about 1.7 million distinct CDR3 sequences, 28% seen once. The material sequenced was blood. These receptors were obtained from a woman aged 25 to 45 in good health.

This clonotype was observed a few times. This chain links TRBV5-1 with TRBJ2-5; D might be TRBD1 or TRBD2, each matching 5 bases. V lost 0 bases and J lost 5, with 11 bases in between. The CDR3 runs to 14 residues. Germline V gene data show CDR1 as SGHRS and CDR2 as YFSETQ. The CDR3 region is CASSLAGRVETQYF. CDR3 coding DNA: TGCGCCAGCAGCTTGGCAGGGCGGGTGGAGACCCAGTACTTC.

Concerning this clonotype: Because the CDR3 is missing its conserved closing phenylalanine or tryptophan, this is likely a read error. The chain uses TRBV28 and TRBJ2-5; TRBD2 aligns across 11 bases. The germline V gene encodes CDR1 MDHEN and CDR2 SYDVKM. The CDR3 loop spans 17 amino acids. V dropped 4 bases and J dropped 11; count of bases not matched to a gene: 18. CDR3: CASSSARLAGIDNEQYV. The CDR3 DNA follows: TGTGCCAGCAGTTCCGCCAGACTAGCGGGGATTGACAATGAGCAGTACGTC.

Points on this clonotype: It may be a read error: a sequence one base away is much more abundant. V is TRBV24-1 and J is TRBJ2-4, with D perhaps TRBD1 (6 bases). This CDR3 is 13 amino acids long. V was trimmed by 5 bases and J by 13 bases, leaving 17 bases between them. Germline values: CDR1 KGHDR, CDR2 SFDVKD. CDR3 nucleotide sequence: TGTGCCACCAGTGGTACAGGGTATACGGAGCAGTACTTC. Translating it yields CATSGTGYTEQYF.

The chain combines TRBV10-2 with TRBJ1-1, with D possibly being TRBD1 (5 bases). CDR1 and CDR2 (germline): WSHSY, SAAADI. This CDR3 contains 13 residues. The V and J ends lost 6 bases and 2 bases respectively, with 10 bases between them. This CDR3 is CASRRQFNTEAFF. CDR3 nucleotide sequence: TGCGCCAGCAGAAGACAGTTCAACACTGAAGCTTTCTTT.

CDR3: CASSLTTGGKNEQYF. CDR3 DNA: TGTGCCAGCAGTTTAACTACGGGGGGCAAGAACGAGCAGTACTTC. This chain joins TRBV28 and TRBJ2-7, with TRBD2 as a possible D gene (7 bases). CDR3 length: 15 amino acids. The V gene lost 2 bases and the J gene lost 5 bases, with 16 bases spanning the gap. Germline CDR1 reads MDHEN; CDR2 reads SYDVKM.

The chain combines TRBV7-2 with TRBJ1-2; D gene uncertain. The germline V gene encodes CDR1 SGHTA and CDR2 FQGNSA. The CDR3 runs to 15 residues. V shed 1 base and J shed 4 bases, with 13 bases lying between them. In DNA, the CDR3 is TGTGCCAGCAGCTTAGGGGTCGGATCGAGCTATGGCTACACCTTC. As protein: CASSLGVGSSYGYTF.

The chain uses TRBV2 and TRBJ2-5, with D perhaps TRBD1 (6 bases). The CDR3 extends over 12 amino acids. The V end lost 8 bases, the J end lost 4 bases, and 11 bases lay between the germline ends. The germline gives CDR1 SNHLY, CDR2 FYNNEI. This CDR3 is CASAQGTETQYF. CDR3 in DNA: TGTGCCAGCGCCCAGGGGACAGAGACCCAGTACTTC.

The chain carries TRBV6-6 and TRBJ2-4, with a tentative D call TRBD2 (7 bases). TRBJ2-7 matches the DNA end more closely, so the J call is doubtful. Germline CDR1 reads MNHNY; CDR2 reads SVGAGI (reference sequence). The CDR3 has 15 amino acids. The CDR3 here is CASSYYGRGAGEQYF. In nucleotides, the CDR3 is TGTGCCAGCAGTTATTATGGACGGGGGGCTGGCGAGCAGTACTTC.

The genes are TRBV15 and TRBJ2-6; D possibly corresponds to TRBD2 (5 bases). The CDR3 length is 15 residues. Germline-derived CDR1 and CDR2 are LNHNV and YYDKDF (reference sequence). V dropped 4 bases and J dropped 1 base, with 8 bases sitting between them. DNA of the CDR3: TGTGCCACCAGCACGGGCGGGTCTGGGGCCAACGTCCTGACTTTC. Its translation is CATSTGGSGANVLTF. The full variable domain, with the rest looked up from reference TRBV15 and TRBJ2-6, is DAMVIQNPRYQVTQFGKPVTLSCSQTLNHNVMYWYQQKSSQAPKLLFHYYDKDFNNEADTPDNFQSRRPNTSFCFLDIRSPGLGDTAMYLCATSTGGSGANVLTFGAGSRLTVL.

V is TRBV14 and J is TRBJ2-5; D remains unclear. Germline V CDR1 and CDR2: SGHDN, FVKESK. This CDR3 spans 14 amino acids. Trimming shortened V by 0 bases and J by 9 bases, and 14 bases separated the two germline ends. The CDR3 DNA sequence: TGTGCCAGCAGCCAAGACAAAGGATATGAGGCCCAGTACTTC. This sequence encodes CASSQDKGYEAQYF.

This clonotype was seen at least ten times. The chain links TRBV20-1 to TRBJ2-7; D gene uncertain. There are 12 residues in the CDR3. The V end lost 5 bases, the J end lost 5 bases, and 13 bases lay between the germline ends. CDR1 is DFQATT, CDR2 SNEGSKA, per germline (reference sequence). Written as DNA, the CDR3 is TGCAGTGCTCCGTATGGCCGGAACGAGCAGTACTTC. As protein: CSAPYGRNEQYF.

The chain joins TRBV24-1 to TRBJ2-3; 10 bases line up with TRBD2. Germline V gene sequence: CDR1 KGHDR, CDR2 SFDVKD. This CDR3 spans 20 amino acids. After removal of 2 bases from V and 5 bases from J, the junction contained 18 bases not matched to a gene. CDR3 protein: CATSDWTPGLAAIGRDTQYF. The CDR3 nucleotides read TGTGCCACCAGTGATTGGACCCCAGGACTAGCGGCAATCGGGCGAGATACGCAGTATTTT.

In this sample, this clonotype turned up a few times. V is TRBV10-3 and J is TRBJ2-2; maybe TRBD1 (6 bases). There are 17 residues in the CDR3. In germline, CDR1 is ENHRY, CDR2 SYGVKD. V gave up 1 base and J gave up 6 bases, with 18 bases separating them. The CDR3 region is CAISELTTGEGSGELFF. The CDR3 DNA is TGTGCCATCAGTGAGTTAACGACAGGTGAAGGCTCCGGGGAGCTGTTTTTT.

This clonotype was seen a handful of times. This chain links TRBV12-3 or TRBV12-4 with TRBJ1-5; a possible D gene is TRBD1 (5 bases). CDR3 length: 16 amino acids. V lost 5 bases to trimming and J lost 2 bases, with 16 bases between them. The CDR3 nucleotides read TGTGCCAGCAGTCCCCGGGATGGGGCAGGCAATCAGCCCCAGCATTTT. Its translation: CASSPRDGAGNQPQHF.

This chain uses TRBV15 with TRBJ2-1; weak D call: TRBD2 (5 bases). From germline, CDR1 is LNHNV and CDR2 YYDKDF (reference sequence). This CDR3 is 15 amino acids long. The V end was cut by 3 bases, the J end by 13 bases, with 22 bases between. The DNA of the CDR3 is TGTGCCACCAGCAGTGGGTCGGGTGGGAGTCAGACCCAGTTCTTC. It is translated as CATSSGSGGSQTQFF.

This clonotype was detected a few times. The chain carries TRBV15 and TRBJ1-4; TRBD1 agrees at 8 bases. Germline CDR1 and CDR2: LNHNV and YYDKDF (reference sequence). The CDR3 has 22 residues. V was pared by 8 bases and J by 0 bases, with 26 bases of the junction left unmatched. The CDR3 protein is CATERPVVGQGRKLATNEKLFF. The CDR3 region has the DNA TGTGCCACCGAAAGGCCGGTGGTTGGACAGGGAAGGAAACTTGCAACTAATGAAAAACTGTTTTTT.

CDR3 protein: CATGDREEKLFF. Written as DNA, the CDR3 is TGTGCCACGGGAGACAGGGAGGAAAAACTGTTTTTT. The chain joins TRBV24-1 to TRBJ1-4; 7 bases are a match to TRBD1. The CDR3 totals 12 residues. V lost 10 bases to trimming and J lost 8 bases; unmatched junction nucleotides: 6. The germline V gene has CDR1 KGHDR and CDR2 SFDVKD.

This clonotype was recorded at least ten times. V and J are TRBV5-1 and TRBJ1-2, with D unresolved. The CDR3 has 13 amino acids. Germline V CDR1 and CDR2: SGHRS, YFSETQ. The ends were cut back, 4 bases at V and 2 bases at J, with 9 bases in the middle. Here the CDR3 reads CASSRTTNYGYTF. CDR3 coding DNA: TGCGCCAGCAGCCGCACCACGAACTATGGCTACACCTTC.

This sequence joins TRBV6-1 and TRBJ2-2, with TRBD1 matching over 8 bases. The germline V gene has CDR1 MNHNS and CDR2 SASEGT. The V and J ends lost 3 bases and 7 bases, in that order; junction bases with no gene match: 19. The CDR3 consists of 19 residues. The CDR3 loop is CASSEAIPGGQGMNGELFF. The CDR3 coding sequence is TGTGCCAGCAGTGAGGCCATCCCTGGTGGACAGGGAATGAACGGGGAGCTGTTTTTT.

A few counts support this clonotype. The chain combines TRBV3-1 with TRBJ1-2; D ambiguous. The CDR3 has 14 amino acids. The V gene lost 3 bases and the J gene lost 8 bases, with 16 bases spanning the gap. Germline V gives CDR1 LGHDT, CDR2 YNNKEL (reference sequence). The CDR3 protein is CASSHSPGSWGYTF. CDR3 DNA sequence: TGTGCCAGCAGCCATTCTCCGGGGAGTTGGGGCTACACCTTC.

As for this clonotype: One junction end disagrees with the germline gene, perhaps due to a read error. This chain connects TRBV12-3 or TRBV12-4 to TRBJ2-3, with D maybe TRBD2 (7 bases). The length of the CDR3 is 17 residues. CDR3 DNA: TGTGCCAGCAGTTTAGGGACGGGGGGCGCCAGAACAGATACGGAGTATTTT. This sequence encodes CASSLGTGGARTDTEYF.

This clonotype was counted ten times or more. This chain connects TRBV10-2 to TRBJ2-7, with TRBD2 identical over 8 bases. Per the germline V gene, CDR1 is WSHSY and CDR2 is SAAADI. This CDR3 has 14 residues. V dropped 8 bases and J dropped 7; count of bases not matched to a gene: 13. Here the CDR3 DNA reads TGCGCCAGCCGGGAGGCGGGAGGAGGGCGAGAGCAGTACTTC. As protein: CASREAGGGREQYF.

The CDR3 loop is CAQRQGWTEAFF. Written as DNA, the CDR3 is TGTGCTCAAAGGCAGGGATGGACTGAAGCTTTCTTT. The chain links TRBV30 to TRBJ1-1; possibly TRBD1 for D (5 bases). Germline V CDR1 and CDR2: GTSNPN, SVGIG (reference sequence). The CDR3 runs to 12 residues.

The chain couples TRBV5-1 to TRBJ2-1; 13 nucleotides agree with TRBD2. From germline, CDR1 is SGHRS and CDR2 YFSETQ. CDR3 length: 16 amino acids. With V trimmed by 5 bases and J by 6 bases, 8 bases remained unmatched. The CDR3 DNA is TGCGCCAGCAGTACCGGACTAGCGGGAGCCGGCAATGAGCAGTTCTTC. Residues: CASSTGLAGAGNEQFF.

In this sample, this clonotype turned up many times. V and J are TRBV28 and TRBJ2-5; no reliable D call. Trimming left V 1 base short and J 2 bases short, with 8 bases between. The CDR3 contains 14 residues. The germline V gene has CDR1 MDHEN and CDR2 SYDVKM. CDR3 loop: CASSLLTVQETQYF. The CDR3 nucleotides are TGTGCCAGCAGTTTATTAACAGTACAAGAGACCCAGTACTTC.

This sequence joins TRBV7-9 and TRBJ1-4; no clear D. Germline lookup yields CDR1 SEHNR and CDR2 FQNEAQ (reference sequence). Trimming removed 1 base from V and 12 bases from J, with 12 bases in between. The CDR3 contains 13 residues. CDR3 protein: CASSLGTAVQLFF. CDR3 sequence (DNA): TGTGCCAGCAGCTTAGGGACTGCGGTACAACTGTTTTTT.

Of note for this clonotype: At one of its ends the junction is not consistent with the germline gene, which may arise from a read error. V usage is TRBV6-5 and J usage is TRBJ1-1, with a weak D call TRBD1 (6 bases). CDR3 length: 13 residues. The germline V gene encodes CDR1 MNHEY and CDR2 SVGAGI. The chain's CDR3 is CAISRERGAEAFF. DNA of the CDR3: TGTGCCATCAGTCGAGAAAGGGGGGCTGAAGCTTTCTTT.

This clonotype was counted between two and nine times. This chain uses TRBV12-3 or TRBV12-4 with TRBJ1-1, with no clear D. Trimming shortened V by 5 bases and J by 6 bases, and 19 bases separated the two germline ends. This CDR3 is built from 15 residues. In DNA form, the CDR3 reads TGTGCCAGCAGTCCACCAGGAGGGCGGGGATCTGAAGCTTTCTTT. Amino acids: CASSPPGGRGSEAFF.

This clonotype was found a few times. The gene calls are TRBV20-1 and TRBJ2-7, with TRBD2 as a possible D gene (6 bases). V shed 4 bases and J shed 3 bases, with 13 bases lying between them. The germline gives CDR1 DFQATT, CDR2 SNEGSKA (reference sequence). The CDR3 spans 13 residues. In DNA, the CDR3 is TGCAGTGCTAAAAAAGGGAGGCTCTACGAGCAGTACTTC. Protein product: CSAKKGRLYEQYF.